This record covers a single T cell receptor (beta chain). Its specificity is unknown. Time point specified: week 11, during vaccination. It was 300 ug of mutant IDH1 20-mer peptide that made up each vaccine dose, given with topical imiquimod. This entry is derived from a study of a mutant IDH1 vaccine in newly diagnosed glioma. About the research overall: In weeks 1, 3, 5, 7, 11, 15, 19 and 23, patients were vaccinated. Vaccines were first given 4-6 weeks after radiotherapy alone, or with temozolomide cycles.

The data were produced by immunoSEQ multiplex PCR, yet TCRdb's version contains in-frame clones alone and is incomplete. The sample includes about 36,000 clones, about four fifths of them seen just once. Germline assignment: CDR1 GTSNPN and CDR2 SVGIG (reference sequence). V was clipped by 5 bases and J by 7 bases; unmatched bases: 8. The CDR3 is made up of 13 amino acids. The source is a woman in her thirties with glioma. Some clones in this sample may be carry-over from other donors' samples. The sequences come from peripheral blood mononuclear cells (PBMCs), collected from a glioma patient whose treatment included an IDH1 peptide vaccine. This chain joins TRBV30 and TRBJ1-5, with 7 nucleotides matching TRBD1. The CDR3 DNA reads TGTGCCTGGGGCGACAGGGTTGGACAGCCCCAGCATTTT. This sequence encodes CAWGDRVGQPQHF.